Included here is one T cell receptor (beta chain) sequence, with context. TCRdb keeps only in-frame clones here, not all; method: immunoSEQ multiplex PCR. This sample yields over 300,000 clones, of which 90% are seen a single time; approximately 6.2% belongs to the top ten. The CDR3 extends over 14 amino acids. V was pared by 0 bases and J by 2 bases, with 7 bases between. Germline CDR1 and CDR2: SGHTA and FQGNSA. This sample was taken from a study of blood T cell repertoires in COVID-19. About the study: There were acute and convalescent COVID-19 samples, and they came from the United States, Italy and Spain. The cDNA or gDNA used as material had been derived from T cells, B-cell-depleted T cells, or PBMCs.

The rearrangement uses TRBV7-2 and TRBJ1-1; no definite D call. This TCR was sampled from a man aged 18 to 30 with active or convalescent COVID-19. Sequences were obtained from peripheral blood. This chain's CDR3 is CASSLAAGNTEAFF. CDR3 bases: TGTGCCAGCAGCTTAGCGGCAGGTAACACTGAAGCTTTCTTT. Together with reference TRBV7-2 and TRBJ1-1, the CDR3 gives the full variable domain: GAGVSQSPSNKVTEKGKDVELRCDPISGHTALYWYRQSLGQGLEFLIYFQGNSAPDKSGLPSDRFSAERTGGSVSTLTIQRTQQEDSAVYLCASSLAAGNTEAFFGQGTRLTVV.